This T cell receptor beta chain was profiled in a study of post-analysis software for immune sequencing data. Study-wide points: TRBV5-6, TRBV5-1 and TRBV20-1 were among 4 or 5 TRBV segments more frequent in patients than controls. Controls' normalized Chao1 diversity significantly exceeded that of multiple sclerosis patients.

This clonotype was recorded a few times. Its antigen is as yet unknown. The CDR3 is 16 amino acids. Per germline, CDR1 DFQATT and CDR2 SNEGSKA (reference sequence). V was shortened by 0 bases and J by 3 bases, with 16 bases between the two germline ends. Unique molecular identifiers were carried by the TCR beta cDNA libraries. One entry per CDR3 protein results from TCRdb running MiXCR on the PCR reads. Here the sample spans some 700,000 distinct CDR3 sequences, 55% to 70% being singletons. The sequence derives from a girl between 2 and 10 years old with multiple sclerosis. Sequenced material: blood. The V call is TRBV20-1, the J call TRBJ2-3, with a weak D call TRBD1 (6 bases). CDR3 nucleotides: TGCAGTGCTAGAGATAGTCGTCTCCAGGGGACAGATACGCAGTATTTT. It is translated as CSARDSRLQGTDTQYF.